The 7 T cell receptor beta chains reported below all come from one sample, sequenced in a study of Ad26.COV2.S vaccination and SARS-CoV-2 variants. Treatment noted: some 20 received Ad26.COV2.S at low or high dose, single or two shots; roughly 5 received placebo; per-sample allocation not given. Sampling occurred on day 63 after the first vaccine or placebo injection. Sequenced by immunoSEQ multiplex PCR; TCRdb stores in-frame clones only, minus some. The profile shows 380,000 or so clones, around 88% of them singletons. Sequencing used peripheral blood, obtained in a trial of Ad26.COV2.S vaccine versus placebo. All receptors derive from a person aged 18-65 years who received the Ad26.COV2.S COVID-19 vaccine or a placebo.

The chain uses TRBV7-9 and TRBJ2-7; 12 bases line up with TRBD1. The V and J ends lost 0 bases and 6 bases, in that order; junction bases with no gene match: 6. Germline V gene lookup returns CDR1 SEHNR and CDR2 FQNEAQ (reference sequence). The CDR3 has 16 amino acids. The CDR3 loop reads CASSLADGTGGSEQYF. CDR3 nucleotide sequence: TGTGCCAGCAGCTTAGCCGACGGGACAGGGGGCTCCGAGCAGTACTTC.

CDR3 residues: CASSFATGGTNEKLFF. CDR3 DNA sequence: TGTGCCAGCAGCTTCGCCACAGGGGGAACTAATGAAAAACTGTTTTTT. The chain uses TRBV7-9 and TRBJ1-4, with TRBD1 matching over 8 bases. The CDR3 is made up of 16 amino acids. From germline, CDR1 is SEHNR and CDR2 FQNEAQ (reference sequence). J was trimmed by 1 base and V by 3 bases; bases with no gene match: 4.

The chain joins TRBV7-2 to TRBJ2-7; 8 bases line up with TRBD2. Trimming at V came to 5 bases and at J to 3 bases, leaving 12 bases not matched to a gene. The CDR3 runs to 16 residues. CDR1 and CDR2 from the germline V gene are SGHTA and FQGNSA. The CDR3 loop reads CASSPPDLSGSYEQYF. For the CDR3, the DNA is TGTGCCAGCAGCCCCCCGGACCTAAGCGGGAGCTACGAGCAGTACTTC.

The chain combines TRBV6-5 with TRBJ1-6; TRBD1 matches 7 bases. CDR3 length: 15 amino acids. Unmatched junction bases numbered 15, after V lost 11 bases and J lost 8 bases. The germline V gene encodes CDR1 MNHEY and CDR2 SVGAGI. For the CDR3, the DNA is TGTGCCGGGGGGATGAGACAGGGAATCGATTCACCCCTCCACTTT. The encoded protein is CAGGMRQGIDSPLHF.

There are a few counts of this clone. V is TRBV19 and J is TRBJ2-1; TRBD1 matches 7 bases. Germline CDR1 reads LNHDA; CDR2 reads SQIVND (reference sequence). J gave up 4 bases and V 7 bases, and 7 bases lay outside the gene matches. The CDR3 spans 14 residues. CDR3 DNA sequence: TGTGCCAGTAACTCCGGGACAGCATACAATGAGCAGTTCTTC. This encodes CASNSGTAYNEQFF.

The chain joins TRBV6-2 or TRBV6-3 to TRBJ2-7; no definite D call. The V end was cut by 7 bases, the J end by 2 bases, with 18 bases between. Germline V gene lookup returns CDR1 MNHEY and CDR2 SVGEGT. This CDR3 is built from 15 residues. The CDR3 sequence: CASNPGFTLTYEQYF. CDR3 nucleotides: TGTGCCAGCAACCCGGGTTTTACACTCACCTACGAGCAGTACTTC.

This clone has just one count. The chain combines TRBV20-1 with TRBJ1-2, with D tentatively TRBD1 (5 bases). CDR1 and CDR2 from the germline V gene are DFQATT and SNEGSKA (reference sequence). V was trimmed by 3 bases and J by 7 bases, leaving 9 bases between them. This CDR3 comprises 11 residues. CDR3 protein: CSARKGPGYTF. The CDR3 nucleotides read TGCAGTGCTAGGAAGGGGCCTGGCTACACCTTC.